One sample yielded the 10 T cell receptor beta chains listed below, sequenced in a study of cytomegalovirus exposure and HLA in healthy donors. The study ran its PCR with 60 Vbeta and 13 Jbeta primers. Here immunoSEQ multiplex PCR was the method, and the copy in TCRdb shows in-frame clones only, minus some. The table includes under 200,000 clones, around two thirds detected once. The source material was PBMCs. Receptors originate from a middle-aged man in good health and CMV-seronegative.

This rearrangement joins TRBV7-2 to TRBJ2-2, with 10 positions matching TRBD2. In germline, CDR1 is SGHTA, CDR2 FQGNSA. Trimming at V came to 7 bases and at J to 7 bases, leaving 9 bases not matched to a gene. The CDR3 runs 15 residues. The CDR3 protein is CASTRPAGGVGELFF. Written as DNA, the CDR3 is TGTGCCAGCACCCGCCCAGCGGGGGGGGTCGGGGAGCTGTTTTTT.

The J gene is TRBJ2-5, the V gene TRBV7-6; tentative D call: TRBD2 (6 bases). Judging by the DNA end, TRBJ2-7 fits better; the J call may be wrong. This CDR3 is built from 15 residues. CDR1 SGHVS and CDR2 FNYEAQ come from the germline V gene. This CDR3 reads CASSRGLDNSYEQYF. The CDR3, as DNA: TGTGCCAGCAGCCGGGGACTGGACAACTCCTACGAGCAGTACTTC.

This clone was seen a few times. The chain links TRBV5-4 to TRBJ2-3, with a possible D match to TRBD2 (6 bases). V dropped 0 bases and J dropped 2 bases, with 10 bases sitting between them. The CDR3 has 15 residues. Germline V gene lookup returns CDR1 SGHNT and CDR2 YYREEE (reference sequence). As DNA, the CDR3 is TGTGCCAGCAGCTTGGGGGCGGGACCCACAGATACGCAGTATTTT. Translated, it gives CASSLGAGPTDTQYF.

This clone was observed a handful of times. The chain carries TRBV2 and TRBJ2-4; D is perhaps TRBD2 (6 bases). Per germline, CDR1 SNHLY and CDR2 FYNNEI. CDR3 size: 15 residues. V lost 3 bases, J lost 1 base, and 10 bases lay in between. The CDR3 spells CASSEGGRAKNIQYF. For the CDR3, the DNA is TGTGCCAGCAGTGAGGGGGGACGGGCCAAAAACATTCAGTACTTC.

The CDR3 bases are TGTGCCACGCAACGGACTAGCGGGAGGGCTACAGATACGCAGTATTTT. Protein product: CATQRTSGRATDTQYF. V usage is TRBV10-3 and J usage is TRBJ2-3; 15 nucleotides agree with TRBD2. The CDR3 length is 16 residues. Germline CDR1 is ENHRY and CDR2 is SYGVKD. With 10 bases clipped from V and 3 bases from J, the junction kept 8 bases outside the gene matches.

The chain links TRBV19 to TRBJ2-7; the match to TRBD2 covers 11 bases. There are 15 residues in the CDR3. Germline V gene sequence: CDR1 LNHDA, CDR2 SQIVND (reference sequence). The trim removed 3 bases at V and 4 bases at J, leaving 5 bases unmatched. The CDR3 spells CASSMTSGARYEQYF. CDR3 nucleotide sequence: TGTGCCAGTAGTATGACTAGCGGGGCTCGGTACGAGCAGTACTTC. Supplemented by reference TRBV19 and TRBJ2-7, the full variable domain reads DGGITQSPKYLFRKEGQNVTLSCEQNLNHDAMYWYRQDPGQGLRLIYYSQIVNDFQKGDIAEGYSVSREKKESFPLTVTSAQKNPTAFYLCASSMTSGARYEQYFGPGTRLTVT.

A few counts support this clone. The gene calls are TRBV5-1 and TRBJ2-3, with 7 nucleotides matching TRBD2. J gave up 3 bases and V 0 bases, and 4 bases lay outside the gene matches. From germline, CDR1 is SGHRS and CDR2 YFSETQ. The CDR3 has 15 amino acids. CDR3 in amino acids: CASSLVGGSTDTQYF. CDR3 bases: TGCGCCAGCAGCTTGGTGGGCGGGAGTACAGATACGCAGTATTTT. The full variable domain, in which reference TRBV5-1 and TRBJ2-3 provide the parts outside the CDR3, is KAGVTQTPRYLIKTRGQQVTLSCSPISGHRSVSWYQQTPGQGLQFLFEYFSETQRNKGNFPGRFSGRQFSNSRSEMNVSTLELGDSALYLCASSLVGGSTDTQYFGPGTRLTVL.

The J gene is TRBJ2-5, the V gene TRBV5-1; 9 bases align to TRBD2. The CDR3 has 15 residues. The J segment lost 3 bases and the V segment lost 4 bases, leaving 7 bases of the junction unmatched. Germline V CDR1 and CDR2: SGHRS, YFSETQ. The CDR3, as DNA: TGCGCCAGCAGCCAGGGGACTAGCTGGGAAGAGACCCAGTACTTC. It is translated as CASSQGTSWEETQYF.

The rearrangement links TRBV6-5 to TRBJ1-2; 7 nucleotides agree with TRBD1. Germline CDR1 reads MNHEY; CDR2 reads SVGAGI. Germline trimming cut 6 bases from V and 5 bases from J; bases unmatched to any gene: 9. The CDR3 spans 14 residues. CDR3 bases: TGTGCCAGCAGACCCCCCGACAGGGTTTATGGCTACACCTTC. This translates into CASRPPDRVYGYTF.

The rearrangement links TRBV11-2 to TRBJ2-7, with a tentative D call TRBD1 (5 bases). The CDR3 has 14 amino acids. V was pared by 5 bases and J by 2 bases, with 13 bases between. Germline loops: CDR1 SGHAT, CDR2 FQNNGV. CDR3 DNA sequence: TGTGCCAGCAGCCCGACAGACGGAACCTACGAGCAGTACTTC. It codes for CASSPTDGTYEQYF. The full variable domain, rest sourced from reference TRBV11-2 and TRBJ2-7, is EAGVAQSPRYKIIEKRQSVAFWCNPISGHATLYWYQQILGQGPKLLIQFQNNGVVDDSQLPKDRFSAERLKGVDSTLKIQPAKLEDSAVYLCASSPTDGTYEQYFGPGTRLTVT.